The T cell receptor (beta chain) described here comes from a study of cytomegalovirus exposure and HLA in healthy donors. General study points: Most of the TCR beta V segments (in an earlier analysis) were productive either about 90% or about 30% of the time. An analysis was carried out later, and it reportedly showed fewer N-insertions in an Asian-associated ancestry cluster than the roughly 670-donor mean. Associated with cytomegalovirus, according to the listing, were fewer than 200 TCR beta chains.

Note on this clone: The antigen remains unidentified.

Trimming removed 5 bases at V and 5 bases at J, with 19 bases between. CDR3 length: 15 residues. Germline values: CDR1 SGHAT, CDR2 FQNNGV. The PCR ran on 60 Vbeta and 13 Jbeta primers. As originally analysed: An analysis that came later counted roughly 80 million unique TCR beta chains, approximately 10 million shared. Produced via immunoSEQ multiplex PCR; TCRdb's table is partial and in-frame only. D and trimming were read from the DNA, whereas the V and J calls and clone size are those reported in that table. The table has around 150,000 clones, approximately 90% seen once; the top ten hold around 5.5%.

The specimen sequenced was PBMCs. The sequence was obtained from a woman in her thirties in good health and CMV-seronegative. The chain combines TRBV11-2 with TRBJ2-7; D is possibly TRBD2 (5 bases). CDR3 in amino acids: CASSLYTRNSHEQYF. The CDR3 DNA is TGTGCCAGCAGCCTTTACACTAGAAATTCTCACGAGCAGTACTTC.